This TCR beta chain was documented in a study of blood T cells in healthy people across ages (dated by TCRdb to 2014 to 2015). In terms of the full investigation: In model experiments, roughly one uniquely barcoded TCR beta cDNA molecule per two T cells was captured by template switching. To avoid experimental bias, donors of different ages were randomly spread across the sequencing lanes. To track age-related changes in TCR beta repertoire diversity, the study relied on deep sequencing normalized with unique cDNA molecular identifiers. The donors were split into four age groups: young (average around 17 years), middle-aged (over 35), aged (62) and long-lived (about 74). Two additional independent replicas of 1 million unique cDNA reads from the same blood draw were analyzed for two donors (one aged 18 to 30 and one aged 80 or older). The research as a whole found: Observed TCR beta diversity per million T cells fell roughly linearly with age, and a significant reduction was already apparent by age roughly 40. Estimates of total diversity based on one million sequenced T cells were considered lower bounds and underestimates. Because profiling used bulk unsorted PBMCs, naive and antigen-experienced compartments could not be compared conclusively. Because donor CMV infection status was unknown, age-related changes in expanded clonotypes were potentially confounded. Compared with the aged group, more naive CD4+ T cells, fewer expanded clones and increased TCR diversity were shown by the long-lived group, suggesting age selection. The percentage of naive T cells measured by flow cytometry correlated strongly with observed TCR beta diversity.

Receptor libraries were prepared by 5' RACE. The listed sequencing device is Illumina HiSeq 2500. The second PCR ran for about 7 to 11 cycles and used a J-beta primer mix along with a sample-barcoded 5' primer. Each TCR beta cDNA molecule received a unique molecular identifier from a template-switch 5' adaptor carrying 12 random nucleotides. At least 2.5 million CDR3-containing paired-end reads were obtained from each sample. The Mint cDNA synthesis kit, primed by a TRBC-specific oligonucleotide, was used to synthesize first-strand cDNA from all RNA. All cDNA was treated with uracil-DNA glycosylase and then went through a first 18-cycle PCR with the universal primers M1SS and BC2_uni_R. The paper's data handling went like this. For normalization, 1 million high-quality reads, each with a distinct molecular identifier, were randomly selected from each sample. Reads sharing molecular identifiers were discarded rather than binned into consensus sequences. CDR3 identification, clonotype clustering and error correction used MiTCR with a Q25 quality threshold and the strictest error-elimination algorithm. A nonparametric unseen species model using Euler transformation provided a lower-bound estimate of total TCR beta diversity. The public reads were reanalyzed by TCRdb: fastp trimming at Q25, MiXCR alignment, in-frame beta chains only. Each entry merges the rows of one CDR3 protein and shows their most common DNA and genes. TCRdb, not the authors, supplied the V and J calls. This sample lists about 570,000 distinct CDR3 sequences; roughly 28% were detected once. The top ten clones comprise about a fifth of the sample.

Deletion took 0 bases off V and 10 bases off J, with a span of 10 bases between the germline ends. From the cysteine through the phenylalanine, the CDR3 covers 12 amino acids. Solely the CDR3 DNA is kept, with 36 bases framed from the first base. CDR1 and CDR2, per the germline V gene (reference sequence), are SGHKS and YYEKEE. In its sample, this clonotype was seen a few times. The specificity of this receptor is unknown. Within one base of it there is no much larger clone, and no base qualities were kept. The donors were some 36 Caucasian individuals from Russia, aged about 6 to 95 years, who were systemically healthy. Each donor gave roughly 11 milliliters of peripheral blood, drawn into EDTA-treated Vacutainer tubes. Ficoll-Paque density-gradient centrifugation was used to isolate PBMCs, with at least 6 million per sample. Trizol reagent was used to extract total RNA from PBMCs, with at least 6 micrograms per sample. Naive CD45RAhigh/CD27high T cell percentages were measured by flow cytometry on a PBMC aliquot from every donor.

The rearranged segments are TRBV5-5 and TRBJ1-1; TRBD1 is perhaps the D gene, given 5 matching bases. The sequencing input was blood. The TCR was taken from a woman in her sixties or seventies in good health. The DNA sequence is given as TGTGCCAGCAGCTTGGCGGGGCTAGGAGCTTTCTTT. Its coded protein is CASSLAGLGAFF.